A single sample is the source of the 10 T cell receptor beta chains below, sequenced in a study of CD8+ T cells in alopecia areata. Investigators isolated RNA and reverse transcribed it into cDNA to act as the sequencing template. The data were produced by immunoSEQ multiplex PCR, yet TCRdb's version contains in-frame clones alone and is incomplete. The profile shows 150,000 to 200,000 clones, 50% to 70% of them singletons. Treatment indicated: oral pan-JAK inhibitor, 5-10 mg twice daily. This sample comprised CD4+ T cells sorted from blood, obtained at week 4, from a patient treated with tofacitinib. These TCRs come from a human donor with alopecia areata.

The J gene is TRBJ2-5, the V gene TRBV27, with 13 bases aligning to TRBD2. CDR1 is MNHEY, CDR2 SMNVEV, per germline (reference sequence). The ends lost 5 bases at V and 2 bases at J; junction bases unmatched: 8. CDR3 length: 17 residues. CDR3 loop: CASSRLAGGRLQETQYF. As DNA, the CDR3 is TGTGCCAGCAGTCGACTAGCGGGGGGCCGACTACAAGAGACCCAGTACTTC.

The V and J genes are TRBV30 and TRBJ1-2; D remains ambiguous. Trimming stripped 8 bases from V and 0 bases from J, with 13 bases between. This CDR3 has 13 amino acids. The germline CDR1 and CDR2 sequences are GTSNPN and SVGIG (reference sequence). The CDR3 nucleotides are TGTGCCCTAAGAAGATCGGCTAACTATGGCTACACCTTC. This gives the protein CALRRSANYGYTF.

This clone was recorded a few times. The rearrangement joins TRBV30 to TRBJ1-1, with D possibly TRBD1 on 5 matching bases. The CDR3 length is 13 residues. The V end lost 3 bases, the J end lost 1 base, and 9 bases lay between the germline ends. The V gene's germline CDR1 is GTSNPN and CDR2 SVGIG (reference sequence). The CDR3 bases are TGTGCCTGGAGGACAGCCCCGAACACTGAAGCTTTCTTT. This encodes CAWRTAPNTEAFF.

The chain recombines TRBV7-2 with TRBJ2-7, with D possibly being TRBD2 (5 bases). From germline, CDR1 is SGHTA and CDR2 FQGNSA. V lost 1 base to trimming and J lost 6 bases, with 7 bases between them. The CDR3 totals 12 residues. The DNA of the CDR3 is TGTGCCAGCAGCTTAGATCGGGGCGAGCAGTACTTC. It translates to CASSLDRGEQYF.

For this clone: The same CDR3 also results from other DNA sequences found in this sample. The chain is built from TRBV29-1 and TRBJ2-1; D unclear. Trimming removed 4 bases from V and 8 bases from J, with 6 bases in between. The CDR3 covers 10 residues. Germline assignment: CDR1 SQVTM and CDR2 ANQGSEA. In DNA, the CDR3 is TGCAGCGTTGTCTTCTATGAGCAGTTCTTC. Amino acid sequence: CSVVFYEQFF.

The chain carries TRBV9 and TRBJ1-6; the match to TRBD1 covers 10 bases. This CDR3 spans 16 amino acids. V lost 4 bases and J lost 5; bases outside the gene matches: 6. CDR1 and CDR2 from the germline V gene are SGDLS and YYNGEE. CDR3 in DNA: TGTGCCAGCAGCCCGCGACAGGGGGCGGATAATTCACCCCTCCACTTT. Translated, it gives CASSPRQGADNSPLHF.

V is TRBV5-1 and J is TRBJ2-3; D not certain. CDR3 length equals 12 residues. V lost 4 bases to trimming and J lost 5 bases, with 8 bases between them. Germline CDR1 SGHRS, CDR2 YFSETQ. The CDR3 DNA sequence: TGCGCCAGCAGCGGGCCGGTAGATACGCAGTATTTT. This translates into CASSGPVDTQYF.

The chain links TRBV5-1 to TRBJ2-7; the match to TRBD1 covers 7 bases. Germline V gives CDR1 SGHRS, CDR2 YFSETQ. The CDR3 is made up of 15 amino acids. Losses at the gene ends were 3 bases for V and 4 bases for J; bases not matched to a gene: 10. CDR3 sequence: CASSSRQGRTYEQYF. CDR3 bases: TGCGCCAGCAGCTCACGACAGGGCCGAACGTACGAGCAGTACTTC. The whole variable domain, remainder taken from reference TRBV5-1 and TRBJ2-7, is KAGVTQTPRYLIKTRGQQVTLSCSPISGHRSVSWYQQTPGQGLQFLFEYFSETQRNKGNFPGRFSGRQFSNSRSEMNVSTLELGDSALYLCASSSRQGRTYEQYFGPGTRLTVT.

This sequence joins TRBV13 and TRBJ2-6; D ambiguous. V dropped 2 bases and J dropped 0 bases, with 8 bases sitting between them. CDR3 length: 16 residues. Germline values: CDR1 PRHDT, CDR2 FYEKMQ (reference sequence). The CDR3 reads CASSLFRHSGANVLTF. CDR3 bases: TGTGCCAGCAGCTTATTCAGGCACTCTGGGGCCAACGTCCTGACTTTC.

J is TRBJ2-3 and V is TRBV4-2, with TRBD2 matching 8 bases. The CDR3 is made up of 14 amino acids. Germline V lookup: CDR1 LGHNA, CDR2 YNFKEQ. Unmatched junction bases numbered 4, after V lost 8 bases and J lost 0 bases. The CDR3 spells CASRGGISTDTQYF. CDR3 bases: TGTGCCAGCCGGGGGGGTATCAGCACAGATACGCAGTATTTT.